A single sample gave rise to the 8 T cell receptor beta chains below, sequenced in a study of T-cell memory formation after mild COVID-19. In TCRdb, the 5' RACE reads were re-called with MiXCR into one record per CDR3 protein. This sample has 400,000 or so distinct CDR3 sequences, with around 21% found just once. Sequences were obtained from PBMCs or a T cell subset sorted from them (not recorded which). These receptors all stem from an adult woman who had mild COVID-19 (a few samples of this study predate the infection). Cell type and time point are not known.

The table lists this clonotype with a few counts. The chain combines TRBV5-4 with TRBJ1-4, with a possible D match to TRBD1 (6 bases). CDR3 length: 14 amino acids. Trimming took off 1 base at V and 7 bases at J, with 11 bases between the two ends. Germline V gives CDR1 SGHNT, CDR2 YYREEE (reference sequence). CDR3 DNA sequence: TGTGCCAGCAGCTTGCGGGGGGCCGGTGAAAAACTGTTTTTT. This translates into CASSLRGAGEKLFF.

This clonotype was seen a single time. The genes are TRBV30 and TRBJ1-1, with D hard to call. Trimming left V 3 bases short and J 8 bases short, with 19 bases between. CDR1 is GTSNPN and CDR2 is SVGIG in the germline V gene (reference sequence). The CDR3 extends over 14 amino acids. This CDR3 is CAWSPIGPPGEAFF. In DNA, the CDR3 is TGTGCCTGGAGCCCTATCGGGCCACCGGGGGAAGCTTTCTTT.

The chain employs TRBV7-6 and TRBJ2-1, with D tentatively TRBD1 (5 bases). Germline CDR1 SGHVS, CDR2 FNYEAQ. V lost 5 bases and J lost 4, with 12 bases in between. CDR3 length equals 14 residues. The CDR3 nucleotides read TGTGCCAGCAGCGCCCATGGGGCTTACAATGAGCAGTTCTTC. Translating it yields CASSAHGAYNEQFF.

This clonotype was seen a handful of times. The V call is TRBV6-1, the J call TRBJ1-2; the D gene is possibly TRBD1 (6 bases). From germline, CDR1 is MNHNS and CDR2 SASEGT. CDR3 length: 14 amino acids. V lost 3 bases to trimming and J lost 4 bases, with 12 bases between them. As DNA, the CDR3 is TGTGCCAGCAGTGATTCGGGACAAGGCTATGGCTACACCTTC. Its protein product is CASSDSGQGYGYTF.

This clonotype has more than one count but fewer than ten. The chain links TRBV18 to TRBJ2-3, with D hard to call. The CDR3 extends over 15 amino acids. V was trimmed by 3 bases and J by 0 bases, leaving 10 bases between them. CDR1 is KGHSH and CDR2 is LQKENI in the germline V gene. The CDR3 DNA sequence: TGTGCCAGCTCACCGAAGCGCTCAAGCACAGATACGCAGTATTTT. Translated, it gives CASSPKRSSTDTQYF.

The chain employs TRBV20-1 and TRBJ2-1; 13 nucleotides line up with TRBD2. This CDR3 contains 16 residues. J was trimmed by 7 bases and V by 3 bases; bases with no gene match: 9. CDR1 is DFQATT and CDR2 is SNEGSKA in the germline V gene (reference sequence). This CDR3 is CSARNLGLAGENEQFF. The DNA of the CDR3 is TGCAGTGCTAGGAACCTAGGACTAGCGGGAGAGAATGAGCAGTTCTTC.

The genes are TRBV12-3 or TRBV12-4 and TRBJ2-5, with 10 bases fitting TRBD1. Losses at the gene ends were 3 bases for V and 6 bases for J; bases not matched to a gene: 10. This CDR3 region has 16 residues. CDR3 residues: CASSLGPGQGEKTQYF. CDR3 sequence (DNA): TGTGCCAGCAGTTTGGGGCCCGGACAGGGGGAGAAGACCCAGTACTTC.

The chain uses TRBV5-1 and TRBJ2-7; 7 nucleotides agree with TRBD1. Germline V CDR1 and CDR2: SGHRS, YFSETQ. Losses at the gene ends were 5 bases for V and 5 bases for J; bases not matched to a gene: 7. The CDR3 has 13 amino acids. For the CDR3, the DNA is TGCGCCAGCAGTCGTGGACAGGAGGACGAGCAGTACTTC. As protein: CASSRGQEDEQYF.